This TCR beta chain was recovered during a study of PD-L1 blockade in urothelial cancer. This CDR3 region has 14 residues. Germline V gene lookup returns CDR1 LNHDA and CDR2 SQIVND (reference sequence). V gave up 10 bases and J gave up 3 bases, with 16 bases separating them. The time point is: pretreatment peripheral blood. Sequencing was performed with immunoSEQ multiplex PCR; in TCRdb, only in-frame clones are kept and a portion is missing. The sample has 50,000 to 55,000 clones, just over 85% seen once. This chain joins TRBV19 and TRBJ1-5, with D possibly matching TRBD1 (5 bases). Material: PBMCs, obtained around atezolizumab (anti-PD-L1) treatment. This sequence was found in a man between 60 and 75 years old with urothelial cancer. CDR3 sequence (DNA): TGTGCCATTACTACCGACAGATCCAATCAGCCCCAGCATTTT. Its protein product is CAITTDRSNQPQHF. Using reference TRBV19 and TRBJ1-5 for the parts outside the CDR3, the full variable domain is DGGITQSPKYLFRKEGQNVTLSCEQNLNHDAMYWYRQDPGQGLRLIYYSQIVNDFQKGDIAEGYSVSREKKESFPLTVTSAQKNPTAFYLCAITTDRSNQPQHFGDGTRLSIL.